The 12 T cell receptor beta chains presented below share a single source sample, sequenced in a study of blood T cell repertoires in COVID-19. Only in-frame clones appear in the TCRdb table, and some are missing; sequencing was by immunoSEQ multiplex PCR. Seen here are 250,000 to 400,000 clones, 85% to 90% observed once, and the top ten hold less than 3.5%. Material for sequencing was peripheral blood. The receptor source for this set is a woman aged 25-40 years with COVID-19, enrolled during active disease.

This clone has just one count. The chain links TRBV5-5 to TRBJ1-1, with D perhaps matching TRBD1 (6 bases). Deletions cut 1 base from V and 1 base from J, with 8 bases between. From germline, CDR1 is SGHKS and CDR2 YYEKEE (reference sequence). The CDR3 is made up of 14 amino acids. CDR3 in DNA: TGTGCCAGCAGCTTGTCCAGGGGGAACACTGAAGCTTTCTTT. This sequence encodes CASSLSRGNTEAFF.

The rearrangement joins TRBV9 to TRBJ2-2, with D possibly matching TRBD1 (5 bases). CDR3 length: 15 residues. The germline V gene encodes CDR1 SGDLS and CDR2 YYNGEE. The V end was cut by 2 bases, the J end by 3 bases, with 11 bases between. CDR3 DNA: TGTGCCAGCAGCGTCCAGGGTTTCGACACCGGGGAGCTGTTTTTT. Its translation: CASSVQGFDTGELFF.

The chain combines TRBV5-1 with TRBJ1-2; perhaps TRBD1 as D (6 bases). Germline values: CDR1 SGHRS, CDR2 YFSETQ. Trimming removed 0 bases from V and 4 bases from J, with 16 bases in between. This CDR3 contains 16 residues. CDR3 sequence: CASSLEIGGLSYGYTF. CDR3 coding DNA: TGCGCCAGCAGCTTGGAGATCGGGGGGCTTAGCTATGGCTACACCTTC.

The chain employs TRBV27 and TRBJ2-7; 8 bases fit TRBD2. V gave up 7 bases and J gave up 6 bases; unmatched junction bases: 14. CDR3 size: 15 residues. CDR1 MNHEY and CDR2 SMNVEV come from the germline V gene (reference sequence). The CDR3 region has the DNA TGTGCCAGCACCCCTATAACGGGAGGGCCTGCCGAGCAGTACTTC. Protein: CASTPITGGPAEQYF.

The rearrangement uses TRBV4-1 and TRBJ1-1; 7 bases match TRBD1. Germline CDR1 and CDR2: MGHRA and YSYEKL. J lost 2 bases, V lost 4 bases, and 7 bases had no gene match. The CDR3 loop spans 15 amino acids. For the CDR3, the DNA is TGCGCCAGCAGCCCTATGACAGGGTTCAACACTGAAGCTTTCTTT. Translating it yields CASSPMTGFNTEAFF.

The chain couples TRBV28 to TRBJ2-7; TRBD2 matches 7 bases. This CDR3 has 12 residues. The ends lost 3 bases at V and 6 bases at J; junction bases unmatched: 2. CDR1 is MDHEN, CDR2 SYDVKM, per germline. The CDR3: CASSFRGSEQYF. The CDR3 bases are TGTGCCAGCAGTTTTCGCGGGAGCGAGCAGTACTTC.

The chain carries TRBV28 and TRBJ2-7; 9 bases match TRBD2. The V gene end was trimmed by 5 bases and the J gene end by 5 bases; junction bases not matched to a gene: 7. Germline V gene lookup returns CDR1 MDHEN and CDR2 SYDVKM. CDR3 length: 14 amino acids. The CDR3 reads CASSVAGDGNEQYF. Here the CDR3 DNA reads TGTGCCAGCAGTGTAGCGGGAGATGGGAACGAGCAGTACTTC.

This clone came up a few times. The gene calls are TRBV25-1 and TRBJ1-4; no reliable D call. Trimming pared 1 base from V and 8 bases from J, leaving 14 bases between. The CDR3 has 15 amino acids. Germline V CDR1 and CDR2: MGHDK, SYGVNS. The CDR3 is CASSELKESLEKLFF. The CDR3 region has the DNA TGTGCCAGCAGTGAATTGAAGGAGAGTTTAGAAAAACTGTTTTTT.

DNA for the CDR3: TGTGCCAGCAGCCTCAGGGGTCCTAGCACAGATACGCAGTATTTT. Translating it yields CASSLRGPSTDTQYF. The rearrangement uses TRBV5-8 and TRBJ2-3, with D maybe TRBD1 (6 bases). This CDR3 spans 15 amino acids. Germline lookup yields CDR1 SGHTS and CDR2 YDEGEE. V was pared by 4 bases and J by 0 bases, with 12 bases between.

This clone showed up just a few times. J is TRBJ1-3 and V is TRBV7-8, with TRBD1 identical over 7 bases. Trimming removed 5 bases from V and 2 bases from J; junction bases left unmatched: 12. The germline CDR1 and CDR2 sequences are SGHVS and FQNEAQ. The CDR3 spans 17 residues. CDR3 sequence (DNA): TGTGCCAGCAGCGCCCGGACGGACAGGCGAACTGGAAACACCATATATTTT. Residues: CASSARTDRRTGNTIYF.

This chain joins TRBV4-1 and TRBJ1-2, with D possibly being TRBD1 (5 bases). The CDR3 length is 15 residues. Trimming took off 1 base at V and 5 bases at J, with 14 bases between the two ends. Per germline, CDR1 MGHRA and CDR2 YSYEKL. DNA of the CDR3: TGCGCCAGCAGCCAAGTCCACGGGGGGGTATATGGCTACACCTTC. Protein product: CASSQVHGGVYGYTF.

The chain is built from TRBV28 and TRBJ1-2; D is unresolved. The V gene lost 1 base and the J gene lost 7 bases, with 4 bases spanning the gap. This CDR3 contains 11 residues. In germline, CDR1 is MDHEN, CDR2 SYDVKM. In DNA, the CDR3 is TGTGCCAGCAGTTTATACAGTGGCTACACCTTC. Protein: CASSLYSGYTF.